This TCR beta chain was identified in a study of CD8+ T cells in alopecia areata. The study's findings and limits: Elevated clonality characterized lesional scalp relative to normal scalp, particularly in alopecia totalis/universalis. Mice showed clearer TCR sharing than patients did, a gap that was possibly HLA-related. Normal skin's resident alphabeta T cells are sequenced alongside lesional scalp T cells.

Isolated RNA was reverse transcribed into cDNA used as the sequencing template. Profiling relied on immunoSEQ multiplex PCR, and the TCRdb table lists in-frame clones only, not all of them. This repertoire shows about 120,000 clones, approximately 58% found once; its top ten account for roughly 2.8%. Trimming took off 1 base at V and 8 bases at J, with 12 bases between the two ends. The CDR3 is 14 amino acids. Germline values: CDR1 MGHRA, CDR2 YSYEKL. With regard to this clone: The antigen remains unidentified.

The TCR comes from a human donor in good health. Sequenced: CD4+ T cells sorted from blood. The chain links TRBV4-1 to TRBJ2-1, with D uncertain. The CDR3 DNA is TGCGCCAGCAGCCAAGTAGTTTTTCTGGATGAGCAGTTCTTC. This gives the protein CASSQVVFLDEQFF.